This T cell receptor beta chain was captured in a study of OX40 agonist ivuxolimab in advanced cancers. In the study overall: Cohort: 65% to 90% men, mean age 60, aged about 20 to 90. Study-level results: On average, CD8+ T cells had more expanded clones than CD4+. The antigens recognized by the expanded peripheral T cells, that is their antigen specificity, were not determined. The authors also found low normalized T-cell clonal expansion in some nonresponders.

Trimming shortened V by 5 bases and J by 1 base, and 14 bases separated the two germline ends. The CDR3 loop spans 15 amino acids. The germline V gene has CDR1 SGHTA and CDR2 FQGTGA. Profiled with immunoSEQ multiplex PCR; TCRdb holds only in-frame clones, not every one. Here the sample spans around 56,000 clones, 75% to 90% being singletons. Details on this clone: The antigen remains undetermined.

Sequences were derived from CD4+ or CD8+ T cells sorted from blood, sampled in a trial of the OX40 agonist ivuxolimab. This chain joins TRBV7-3 and TRBJ1-1; no clear D gene. The source of this sequence is an adult with an advanced solid tumor such as melanoma, head and neck, liver or kidney cancer. The CDR3 nucleotides read TGTGCCAGCAGCCTCGACCCCCAGCCGAACACTGAAGCTTTCTTT. Its protein product is CASSLDPQPNTEAFF.